The 31 T cell receptor beta chains given below trace back to one sample, sequenced in a study of blood T cell repertoires in COVID-19. TCRdb keeps only in-frame clones here, not all; method: immunoSEQ multiplex PCR. The table shows about 91,000 clones, with around 89% occurring only once. The specimen was peripheral blood. These receptor sequences come from a woman older than 75 with active COVID-19.

The chain uses TRBV19 and TRBJ1-5; 7 nucleotides line up with TRBD1. This CDR3 spans 14 amino acids. Germline lookup yields CDR1 LNHDA and CDR2 SQIVND (reference sequence). Unmatched junction bases numbered 10, after V lost 7 bases and J lost 7 bases. The CDR3 here is CASTQQGQGQPQHF. The CDR3 nucleotides are TGTGCCAGTACCCAACAGGGGCAGGGGCAGCCCCAGCATTTT.

The rearrangement joins TRBV19 to TRBJ2-7, with TRBD2 as a possible D gene (6 bases). The CDR3 is 14 residues long. Germline CDR1 reads LNHDA; CDR2 reads SQIVND (reference sequence). Trimming cost V 6 bases and J 5 bases, with 17 bases left between them. As DNA, the CDR3 is TGTGCCAGTAGAAAAAGGAGGGGTACGGACGAGCAGTACTTC. Its protein is CASRKRRGTDEQYF.

This clone was seen once. Other DNA sequences in this specimen translate into the identical CDR3. The chain is built from TRBV28 and TRBJ2-1, with D perhaps TRBD2 (5 bases). Germline CDR1 reads MDHEN; CDR2 reads SYDVKM. Trimming removed 4 bases from V and 7 bases from J, with 20 bases in between. The CDR3 is made up of 16 amino acids. This CDR3 reads CASSSRRSRRGNEQFF. The CDR3 bases are TGTGCCAGCAGTTCTCGGAGGTCCCGAAGAGGGAATGAGCAGTTCTTC.

The chain links TRBV6-2 or TRBV6-3 to TRBJ2-3; 10 bases fit TRBD2. The CDR3 covers 14 residues. V was clipped by 4 bases and J by 6 bases; unmatched bases: 4. Germline assignment: CDR1 MNHEY and CDR2 SVGEGT. This CDR3 reads CASSFLAGVDTQYF. The CDR3 coding sequence is TGTGCCAGCAGTTTTCTAGCGGGAGTCGATACGCAGTATTTT.

The chain recombines TRBV7-2 with TRBJ2-7; 8 bases agree with TRBD1. The germline V gene encodes CDR1 SGHTA and CDR2 FQGNSA. The junction had 9 bases not matched to a gene; V was cut back by 6 bases and J by 5 bases. The CDR3 has 14 residues. The CDR3 protein is CASSSRTGGNEQYF. CDR3 coding DNA: TGTGCCAGCAGTTCAAGAACAGGGGGAAACGAGCAGTACTTC.

This clone was recorded a few times. The chain employs TRBV2 and TRBJ2-3; D is uncertain. The V and J ends lost 2 bases and 4 bases respectively, with 10 bases between them. CDR3 length equals 14 residues. Germline CDR1 is SNHLY and CDR2 is FYNNEI. CDR3 DNA sequence: TGTGCCAGCAGTGAACGAAGAGTCCCAGATACGCAGTATTTT. It specifies CASSERRVPDTQYF. Looking up the rest from reference TRBV2 and TRBJ2-3 gives the full variable domain: EPEVTQTPSHQVTQMGQEVILRCVPISNHLYFYWYRQILGQKVEFLVSFYNNEISEKSEIFDDQFSVERPDGSNFTLKIRSTKLEDSAMYFCASSERRVPDTQYFGPGTRLTVL.

This clone was counted once. This sequence joins TRBV28 and TRBJ1-1; D is possibly TRBD1 (5 bases). CDR1 is MDHEN, CDR2 SYDVKM, per germline. This CDR3 contains 13 residues. The V and J ends lost 2 bases and 2 bases respectively, with 6 bases between them. The CDR3 loop reads CASSLRGNTEAFF. CDR3 nucleotides: TGTGCCAGCAGTTTAAGGGGTAACACTGAAGCTTTCTTT.

The chain joins TRBV4-2 to TRBJ2-7, with D possibly TRBD1 on 8 matching bases. Looked up from germline, CDR1 is LGHNA and CDR2 is YNFKEQ. The CDR3 is 16 residues long. V was shortened by 3 bases and J by 4 bases, with 19 bases between the two germline ends. CDR3 nucleotide sequence: TGTGCCAGCAGCCAGGGGGGGACAGGATGGGGATACGAGCAGTACTTC. This sequence encodes CASSQGGTGWGYEQYF.

The J gene is TRBJ2-2, the V gene TRBV7-9, with 7 nucleotides matching TRBD1. The junction had 3 bases not matched to a gene; V was cut back by 5 bases and J by 0 bases. The germline V gene has CDR1 SEHNR and CDR2 FQNEAQ (reference sequence). The CDR3 covers 15 residues. The CDR3 region has the DNA TGTGCCAGCAGCGCCGGGACAGCGAACACCGGGGAGCTGTTTTTT. Amino acid sequence: CASSAGTANTGELFF.

The rearrangement uses TRBV11-2 and TRBJ2-2, with 9 nucleotides matching TRBD1. Trimming removed 5 bases from V and 4 bases from J; junction bases left unmatched: 5. This CDR3 region has 15 residues. The germline V gene has CDR1 SGHAT and CDR2 FQNNGV. CDR3 sequence: CASSLQGAGTGELFF. The CDR3 region has the DNA TGTGCCAGCAGCCTACAGGGGGCCGGCACCGGGGAGCTGTTTTTT.

The chain recombines TRBV11-3 with TRBJ2-5, with 10 bases that match TRBD2. The CDR3 has 15 residues. V shed 3 bases, J shed 3 bases, and the junction held 4 bases outside the gene matches. Per the germline V gene, CDR1 is SGHNT and CDR2 is YENEEA. The DNA of the CDR3 is TGTGCCAGCAGCTTCGGACTAGCGGAGAAAGAGACCCAGTACTTC. The encoded protein is CASSFGLAEKETQYF.

The chain has TRBV10-3 and TRBJ2-7; D gene uncertain. CDR1 and CDR2 (germline): ENHRY, SYGVKD. V gave up 0 bases and J gave up 2 bases, with 14 bases separating them. The CDR3 totals 16 residues. The DNA for the CDR3 is TGTGCCATCAGTGAGTCTGATCCAGGCTATACCTACGAGCAGTACTTC. It codes for CAISESDPGYTYEQYF.

The J gene is TRBJ2-1, the V gene TRBV6-2 or TRBV6-3; 13 bases fit TRBD2. In germline, CDR1 is MNHEY, CDR2 SVGEGT. Trimming removed 2 bases from V and 10 bases from J; junction bases left unmatched: 17. This CDR3 has 19 residues. The CDR3: CASSYGFQIETSGRREQFF. In DNA, the CDR3 is TGTGCCAGCAGTTACGGGTTTCAAATTGAGACTAGCGGGAGGCGGGAGCAGTTCTTC.

Here the CDR3 reads CASSTRYLSLYEQYF. Here the CDR3 DNA reads TGTGCCAGCAGCACGAGATATCTCTCTCTCTACGAGCAGTACTTC. The chain couples TRBV9 to TRBJ2-7, with unresolved D. From germline, CDR1 is SGDLS and CDR2 YYNGEE. V shed 4 bases and J shed 3 bases, with 17 bases lying between them. This CDR3 region has 15 residues. Supplemented by reference TRBV9 and TRBJ2-7, the full variable domain reads DSGVTQTPKHLITATGQRVTLRCSPRSGDLSVYWYQQSLDQGLQFLIQYYNGEERAKGNILERFSAQQFPDLHSELNLSSLELGDSALYFCASSTRYLSLYEQYFGPGTRLTVT.

Details on this clone: An end of the junction differs from the germline gene, which may be a read error. The V gene is TRBV7-9, the J gene TRBJ2-1; the match to TRBD2 covers 12 bases. Germline assignment: CDR1 SEHNR and CDR2 FQNEAQ (reference sequence). This CDR3 is 15 amino acids long. The CDR3 bases are TGTGCCAGCAGCCTAGCGGGAGGGCTCGGCAATGAGCAGTTCTTC. This sequence encodes CASSLAGGLGNEQFF.

The J gene is TRBJ2-5, the V gene TRBV23-1; 11 positions agree with TRBD1. TRBV23-1 is identified as an open reading frame with a role that is uncertain. V dropped 0 bases and J dropped 5; count of bases not matched to a gene: 14. The CDR3 has 19 residues. DNA of the CDR3: TGCGCCAGCAGTCAATCGTCCCGGGCGGGGGGACAGGGGGATGAGACCCAGTACTTC. Its translation: CASSQSSRAGGQGDETQYF.

The chain has TRBV5-8 and TRBJ2-2; 8 bases fit TRBD1. The V and J ends lost 2 bases and 2 bases, in that order; junction bases with no gene match: 2. This CDR3 has 15 residues. Looked up from germline, CDR1 is SGHTS and CDR2 is YDEGEE. The CDR3 nucleotides read TGTGCCAGCAGCTTCAGGGGGCGAAACACCGGGGAGCTGTTTTTT. Its protein product is CASSFRGRNTGELFF.

The table lists this clone with a few counts. This chain connects TRBV6-2 or TRBV6-3 to TRBJ1-2, with TRBD1 matching over 9 bases. This CDR3 contains 15 residues. The V gene's germline CDR1 is MNHEY and CDR2 SVGEGT. V lost 5 bases and J lost 8; bases outside the gene matches: 12. The CDR3 sequence: CASSGGQGLLLGYTF. CDR3 bases: TGTGCCAGCAGTGGCGGACAGGGGCTCCTCCTAGGCTACACCTTC.

V is TRBV6-2 or TRBV6-3 and J is TRBJ1-1; D call uncertain. This CDR3 contains 12 residues. CDR1 is MNHEY, CDR2 SVGEGT, per germline. Trimming shortened V by 4 bases and J by 7 bases, and 10 bases separated the two germline ends. Here the CDR3 DNA reads TGTGCCAGCAGTTGGGAGGGAAGTGAAGCTTTCTTT. This encodes CASSWEGSEAFF.

The rearrangement uses TRBV7-2 and TRBJ2-3, with 10 bases that match TRBD2. CDR1 and CDR2 (germline): SGHTA, FQGNSA. Trimming at V came to 1 base and at J to 4 bases, leaving 5 bases not matched to a gene. The CDR3 sequence is 16 residues long. The CDR3 nucleotides are TGTGCCAGCAGCTTAGAGACTAGCGGGTCGGCAGATACGCAGTATTTT. It translates to CASSLETSGSADTQYF.

This sequence joins TRBV6-6 and TRBJ2-1; D is possibly TRBD1 (6 bases). This CDR3 spans 12 amino acids. V lost 6 bases and J lost 10, with 13 bases in between. CDR1 and CDR2 from the germline V gene are MNHNY and SVGAGI (reference sequence). The CDR3 DNA is TGTGCCAGCAGGCCGGACAGAGAAGAGCAGTTCTTC. As protein: CASRPDREEQFF.

This chain uses TRBV15 with TRBJ2-1, with D hard to call. This CDR3 spans 17 amino acids. V lost 3 bases, J lost 6 bases, and 21 bases lay in between. Germline CDR1 LNHNV, CDR2 YYDKDF (reference sequence). Here the CDR3 reads CATSSPLSTLITNEQFF. CDR3 sequence (DNA): TGTGCCACCAGCAGCCCTCTGAGTACCTTAATCACCAATGAGCAGTTCTTC.

This clone was observed a few times. The chain employs TRBV10-3 and TRBJ2-7; 12 positions match TRBD1. V was clipped by 3 bases and J by 5 bases; unmatched bases: 8. The CDR3 runs 16 residues. CDR1 ENHRY and CDR2 SYGVKD come from the germline V gene. The CDR3 coding sequence is TGTGCCATCAGTGATAGGGACAGGGGGCAGGTCAACGAGCAGTACTTC. This encodes CAISDRDRGQVNEQYF.

The rearrangement joins TRBV18 to TRBJ2-3; TRBD2 matches 8 bases. V lost 3 bases to trimming and J lost 2 bases; unmatched junction nucleotides: 4. Looked up from germline, CDR1 is KGHSH and CDR2 is LQKENI. The CDR3 totals 15 residues. The CDR3: CASSPAGGPTDTQYF. The CDR3, as DNA: TGTGCCAGCTCACCGGCGGGGGGCCCCACAGATACGCAGTATTTT.

This clone was detected once. The V and J genes are TRBV21-1 and TRBJ2-3; the table's D call of TRBD2 was not tested on the DNA. TRBV21-1 is termed a pseudogene. CDR3 size: 18 residues. CDR3 protein: CASSTTRLLEERADTQYF. The CDR3 DNA follows: TGTGCCAGCAGCACCACACGACTTCTTGAGGAGAGGGCAGATACGCAGTATTTT.

J is TRBJ2-5 and V is TRBV10-3; possible D gene TRBD2, 6 bases. This CDR3 spans 15 amino acids. Trimming shortened V by 3 bases and J by 5 bases, and 16 bases separated the two germline ends. Germline loops: CDR1 ENHRY, CDR2 SYGVKD. CDR3: CAISEGPGTRETQYF. CDR3 nucleotide sequence: TGTGCCATCAGTGAAGGTCCCGGGACTCGGGAGACCCAGTACTTC.

The V gene is TRBV9, the J gene TRBJ1-1; TRBD1 might be the D (5 bases). This CDR3 comprises 15 residues. CDR1 and CDR2 (germline): SGDLS, YYNGEE. With 4 bases removed from V and 0 bases from J, the gap between germline ends came to 13 bases. The CDR3 coding sequence is TGTGCCAGCAGCCCAGCGCAGGGCCTGAACACTGAAGCTTTCTTT. Translating it yields CASSPAQGLNTEAFF.

The V gene is TRBV9, the J gene TRBJ2-1; 8 nucleotides align to TRBD1. Germline CDR1 SGDLS, CDR2 YYNGEE. With 2 bases clipped from V and 6 bases from J, the junction kept 7 bases outside the gene matches. The length of the CDR3 is 15 residues. The CDR3 sequence: CASSVSPQGANEQFF. CDR3 in DNA: TGTGCCAGCAGCGTTTCCCCCCAGGGGGCCAATGAGCAGTTCTTC.

This clone was observed a single time. The chain carries TRBV2 and TRBJ2-2; D perhaps matches TRBD1 (5 bases). The CDR3 is made up of 15 amino acids. V was cut by 5 bases and J by 1 base, with 11 bases left in between. In germline, CDR1 is SNHLY, CDR2 FYNNEI. CDR3: CASSRRTGNTGELFF. The CDR3 bases are TGTGCCAGCAGTAGGCGAACAGGGAACACCGGGGAGCTGTTTTTT.

This chain connects TRBV6-2 or TRBV6-3 to TRBJ1-5, with 7 bases that match TRBD1. V shed 5 bases and J 11 bases; nucleotides not matched to a gene: 9. Germline-derived CDR1 and CDR2 are MNHEY and SVGEGT. CDR3 length: 13 residues. In nucleotides, the CDR3 is TGTGCCAGCAGTAGGGGACAGCCACGGTCCCAGCATTTT. Protein sequence: CASSRGQPRSQHF.

V and J are TRBV29-1 and TRBJ2-3, with a tentative D call TRBD1 (6 bases). V lost 8 bases to trimming and J lost 2 bases, with 14 bases between them. Germline lookup yields CDR1 SQVTM and CDR2 ANQGSEA. This CDR3 comprises 13 residues. CDR3 sequence reads: CSPTGPTTDTQYF. CDR3 sequence (DNA): TGCAGCCCAACAGGGCCCACCACAGATACGCAGTATTTT.